The 24 T cell receptor beta chains in this list originate from one sample, sequenced in a study of regulatory T cells in long-lasting Graves disease. Indicated time point: newly diagnosed GD, antithyroid drugs for less than 3 months. PBMC-derived RNA was used for the TCR library. Building the TCR beta libraries relied on iRepertoire HTBI primers, and CDR3 regions underwent Arm-PCR. TCRdb analysed the multiplex PCR reads with MiXCR anew, one entry per CDR3 protein. The sample contains a few hundred thousand distinct CDR3 sequences, around 15% of which appear only once. The data also belong to a second study, concerning T cells in Graves' hyperthyroidism and ophthalmopathy.

The material was peripheral blood mononuclear cells (PBMCs), obtained at new diagnosis, from a patient treated with antithyroid drugs. The receptors stem from a woman aged 50 to 65 with Graves disease.

This clonotype was found many times. This chain joins TRBV5-1 and TRBJ1-1, with 8 bases that match TRBD1. The CDR3 has 14 amino acids. Losses at the gene ends were 4 bases for V and 5 bases for J; bases not matched to a gene: 7. Germline CDR1 is SGHRS and CDR2 is YFSETQ. The CDR3 DNA reads as TGCGCCAGCAGCAACGGACAGGGTCATACTGAAGCTTTCTTT. Translation: CASSNGQGHTEAFF.

This clonotype was seen many times. J is TRBJ2-1 and V is TRBV3-1; D is ambiguous. The V end lost 4 bases, the J end lost 9 bases, and 10 bases lay between the germline ends. This CDR3 has 12 residues. The germline V gene has CDR1 LGHDT and CDR2 YNNKEL (reference sequence). The chain's CDR3 is CASSPRVSEQFF. Here the CDR3 DNA reads TGTGCCAGCAGCCCCCGAGTTAGTGAGCAGTTCTTC.

The table lists this clonotype with many counts. The V gene is TRBV20-1, the J gene TRBJ2-5; D call uncertain. V was cut by 1 base and J by 1 base, with 7 bases left in between. Germline V gene data show CDR1 as DFQATT and CDR2 as SNEGSKA (reference sequence). CDR3 length: 13 residues. The DNA of the CDR3 is TGCAGTGCTAGAGCCACGTTCCAAGAGACCCAGTACTTC. This sequence encodes CSARATFQETQYF.

This clonotype was counted ten times or more. The rearrangement links TRBV20-1 to TRBJ1-1; no definite D call. Germline-derived CDR1 and CDR2 are DFQATT and SNEGSKA (reference sequence). The CDR3 loop spans 13 amino acids. V lost 1 base, J lost 2 bases, and 8 bases lay in between. This CDR3 reads CSARVDPNTEAFF. The CDR3 nucleotides are TGCAGTGCTAGAGTCGACCCTAACACTGAAGCTTTCTTT.

This clonotype was observed many times. The chain carries TRBV15 and TRBJ2-2; D possibly corresponds to TRBD2 (5 bases). The V end was cut by 3 bases, the J end by 1 base, with 12 bases between. Germline V gene data show CDR1 as LNHNV and CDR2 as YYDKDF (reference sequence). This CDR3 is 16 amino acids long. CDR3 in DNA: TGTGCCACCAGCAGGCGAGGACTCTTGAACACCGGGGAGCTGTTTTTT. Protein product: CATSRRGLLNTGELFF. The complete variable domain, with remaining parts taken from reference TRBV15 and TRBJ2-2, reads DAMVIQNPRYQVTQFGKPVTLSCSQTLNHNVMYWYQQKSSQAPKLLFHYYDKDFNNEADTPDNFQSRRPNTSFCFLDIRSPGLGDTAMYLCATSRRGLLNTGELFFGEGSRLTVL.

This clonotype was observed many times. V and J are TRBV20-1 and TRBJ2-1; TRBD2 matches 13 bases. Germline values: CDR1 DFQATT, CDR2 SNEGSKA (reference sequence). This CDR3 spans 15 amino acids. V lost 6 bases, J lost 4 bases, and 6 bases stayed unmatched. The CDR3: CSAPTSGRAYNEQFF. The CDR3 bases are TGCAGTGCACCTACTAGCGGGAGGGCTTACAATGAGCAGTTCTTC.

The chain combines TRBV14 with TRBJ1-4; 10 nucleotides line up with TRBD1. The CDR3 loop spans 16 amino acids. Trimming cost V 3 bases and J 10 bases; bases outside gene matches: 11. Germline V lookup: CDR1 SGHDN, CDR2 FVKESK. CDR3 region: CASSHYPGTGVGKLFF. The CDR3 coding sequence is TGTGCCAGCAGCCATTACCCCGGGACAGGGGTGGGAAAACTGTTTTTT.

Many counts were recorded for this clonotype. The gene calls are TRBV10-2 and TRBJ2-1, with 9 nucleotides matching TRBD2. CDR1 is WSHSY, CDR2 SAAADI, per germline. This CDR3 comprises 17 residues. Germline trimming cut 2 bases from V and 9 bases from J; bases unmatched to any gene: 14. CDR3 coding DNA: TGCGCCAGCAGTGAGAATAGGAGGCTAGCGGGGTTAGGTGAGCAGTTCTTC. It is translated as CASSENRRLAGLGEQFF.

To note about this clonotype: It is likely a read error, because the conserved phenylalanine at the end of the CDR3 is missing. The CDR3 DNA reads as TGCAGTGCTAGAGAGTCCTTCAATCAGCCCCAGCATTCT. Translating gives CSARESFNQPQHS. The V gene is TRBV20-1, the J gene TRBJ1-5; no firm D call. Germline V gene data show CDR1 as DFQATT and CDR2 as SNEGSKA (reference sequence). The CDR3 runs 13 residues. V was cut by 0 bases and J by 3 bases, with 6 bases left in between.

This clonotype was seen only once. This chain links TRBV12-3 or TRBV12-4 with TRBJ1-2, with D unresolved. This CDR3 is 15 amino acids long. V was trimmed by 6 bases and J by 5 bases, leaving 19 bases between them. CDR3 nucleotide sequence: TGTGCCAGCAGCACCCGGCGAGACGGTAATTATGGCTACACCTTC. Amino acids: CASSTRRDGNYGYTF.

This clonotype was seen repeatedly, ten times or more. This chain joins TRBV29-1 and TRBJ1-2; weak D call: TRBD1 (6 bases). V shed 4 bases and J shed 8 bases, with 20 bases lying between them. From germline, CDR1 is SQVTM and CDR2 ANQGSEA. CDR3 size: 14 residues. The CDR3 loop is CSVAVGRGSGGYTF. The CDR3 bases are TGCAGCGTTGCAGTGGGCAGGGGCTCGGGAGGCTACACCTTC.

This clonotype was seen only a few times. The rearrangement links TRBV6-1 to TRBJ2-1, with 14 bases aligning to TRBD2. Germline V CDR1 and CDR2: MNHNS, SASEGT. The CDR3 is 17 amino acids. V was pared by 3 bases and J by 4 bases, with 5 bases of the junction left unmatched. CDR3 sequence (DNA): TGTGCCAGCAGTGACTATCGGACTAGCGGGAGGTACAATGAGCAGTTCTTC. Encoded protein: CASSDYRTSGRYNEQFF.

This clonotype appeared many times. The rearrangement uses TRBV28 and TRBJ2-1; 9 bases align to TRBD2. With V trimmed by 4 bases and J by 5 bases, 12 bases remained unmatched. The CDR3 contains 17 residues. Germline values: CDR1 MDHEN, CDR2 SYDVKM. CDR3 sequence (DNA): TGTGCCAGCAGTTCCCAAAAGACTAGCGGAAAGAACAATGAGCAGTTCTTC. This encodes CASSSQKTSGKNNEQFF.

The genes are TRBV9 and TRBJ2-3, with 10 bases identical to TRBD2. Germline-derived CDR1 and CDR2 are SGDLS and YYNGEE. CDR3 length equals 16 residues. J lost 6 bases, V lost 4 bases, and 11 bases had no gene match. The CDR3 DNA reads TGTGCCAGCAGCTTTCCTAGAGCGGGAGGGTGGGATACGCAGTATTTT. It encodes CASSFPRAGGWDTQYF.

This clonotype was seen a handful of times. The chain carries TRBV6-2 or TRBV6-3 and TRBJ2-7; D not certain. Germline V gene lookup returns CDR1 MNHEY and CDR2 SVGEGT. V was trimmed by 0 bases and J by 3 bases, leaving 12 bases between them. This CDR3 has 15 residues. CDR3 sequence (DNA): TGTGCCAGCAGTTACTCGATTTTCAGTAACTACGAGCAGTACTTC. Encoded protein: CASSYSIFSNYEQYF.

The chain is built from TRBV11-2 and TRBJ2-5; 7 positions match TRBD2. The CDR3 is made up of 16 amino acids. Germline CDR1 SGHAT, CDR2 FQNNGV. V shed 1 base, J shed 3 bases, and the junction held 8 bases outside the gene matches. CDR3 amino acids: CASSLGGGSPEETQYF. CDR3 DNA: TGTGCCAGCAGCTTAGGGGGCGGGAGCCCCGAAGAGACCCAGTACTTC.

This clonotype was observed a few times. The rearrangement links TRBV9 to TRBJ1-2; D ambiguous. The length of the CDR3 is 11 residues. The germline V gene has CDR1 SGDLS and CDR2 YYNGEE. V was clipped by 3 bases and J by 2 bases, with 2 bases between them. The CDR3 here is CASSANYGYTF. As DNA, the CDR3 is TGTGCCAGCAGCGCGAACTATGGCTACACCTTC.

This clonotype was seen only a few times. The chain combines TRBV5-1 with TRBJ1-1; the D is unclear. V gave up 0 bases and J gave up 6 bases, with 9 bases separating them. There are 13 residues in the CDR3. Germline CDR1 SGHRS, CDR2 YFSETQ. The CDR3 region has the DNA TGCGCCAGCAGCTTGGACTTTAGGTCTGAAGCTTTCTTT. This gives the protein CASSLDFRSEAFF.

The sample holds one count of this clonotype. The V and J genes are TRBV7-3 and TRBJ1-1; TRBD1 matches 7 bases. The V gene end was trimmed by 4 bases and the J gene end by 6 bases; junction bases not matched to a gene: 11. Per the germline V gene, CDR1 is SGHTA and CDR2 is FQGTGA. The CDR3 spans 15 residues. CDR3 protein: CASSSGQVGVSEAFF. The CDR3 nucleotides read TGTGCCAGCAGCTCCGGACAGGTCGGGGTTTCTGAAGCTTTCTTT.

There are a few counts of this clonotype. The genes are TRBV20-1 and TRBJ2-2, with D possibly TRBD2 on 6 matching bases. Trimming cost V 0 bases and J 1 base, with 18 bases left between them. The CDR3 contains 18 residues. CDR1 and CDR2 (germline): DFQATT, SNEGSKA (reference sequence). In nucleotides, the CDR3 is TGCAGTGCTAGAGATCTACGTAGCGGTAGCGGGAACACCGGGGAGCTGTTTTTT. Its protein product is CSARDLRSGSGNTGELFF.

V usage is TRBV20-1 and J usage is TRBJ2-3, with D tentatively TRBD1 (6 bases). The CDR3 sequence is 13 residues long. CDR1 and CDR2 (germline): DFQATT, SNEGSKA (reference sequence). V was trimmed by 2 bases and J by 4 bases, leaving 10 bases between them. CDR3 sequence reads: CSARTGRADTQYF. The CDR3 DNA reads as TGCAGTGCTAGAACAGGGCGGGCAGATACGCAGTATTTT.

This clonotype has only a few counts. This chain uses TRBV20-1 with TRBJ2-1; 7 nucleotides match TRBD2. This CDR3 contains 15 residues. In germline, CDR1 is DFQATT, CDR2 SNEGSKA (reference sequence). The trim removed 2 bases at V and 6 bases at J, leaving 10 bases unmatched. The CDR3 coding sequence is TGCAGTGCTAGACTCTCTAGCGGAGATCTCAATGAGCAGTTCTTC. This encodes CSARLSSGDLNEQFF.

This clonotype was detected ten times or more. This chain joins TRBV5-1 and TRBJ1-2, with D unresolved. Germline assignment: CDR1 SGHRS and CDR2 YFSETQ. CDR3 length: 14 residues. Trimming pared 0 bases from V and 2 bases from J, leaving 8 bases between. The CDR3 spells CASSLDSPNYGYTF. The CDR3 DNA follows: TGCGCCAGCAGCTTGGACTCCCCGAACTATGGCTACACCTTC.

This clonotype was detected many times. V and J are TRBV3-1 and TRBJ2-2, with D unclear. Germline V gene lookup returns CDR1 LGHDT and CDR2 YNNKEL (reference sequence). The V end lost 2 bases, the J end lost 4 bases, and 11 bases lay between the germline ends. The CDR3 runs 15 residues. The CDR3 coding sequence is TGTGCCAGCAGCCAACTAGATGGTTTCACCGGGGAGCTGTTTTTT. This codes for CASSQLDGFTGELFF. Based on the CDR3 plus reference TRBV3-1 and TRBJ2-2, the full variable domain is DTAVSQTPKYLVTQMGNDKSIKCEQNLGHDTMYWYKQDSKKFLKIMFSYNNKELIINETVPNRFSPKSPDKAHLNLHINSLELGDSAVYFCASSQLDGFTGELFFGEGSRLTVL.